This TCR beta chain was sequenced in a study of cytomegalovirus exposure and HLA in healthy donors. General observations from the study: The availability of immune exposure information extended only to CMV serostatus. Later examination showed HLA-associated TCR beta chains had greater clonal expansion than equally common others. CMV antigen specificity of a few CMV-associated chains was confirmed in vitro.

In the PCR, 60 Vbeta and 13 Jbeta primers were used. Sequencing was performed with immunoSEQ multiplex PCR; in TCRdb, only in-frame clones are kept and a portion is missing. Its listing shows some 96,000 clones. Details on this clone: Antigen: not known.

Germline V gene data show CDR1 as LNHNV and CDR2 as YYDKDF (reference sequence). This CDR3 is built from 14 residues. Between the trimmed V and J ends, which lost 8 bases and 0 bases, there was a span of 13 bases. The receptor was isolated from a woman aged 30 to 39 in good health and CMV-seronegative. Sequenced sample: PBMCs. This sequence joins TRBV15 and TRBJ1-1; perhaps TRBD1 as D (5 bases). In DNA, the CDR3 is TGTGCCACCGCGGCAGGGTTCATGAACACTGAAGCTTTCTTT. Translated, it gives CATAAGFMNTEAFF.